A single sample gave rise to the 20 T cell receptor beta chains below, sequenced in a study of T cells in women clearing cervical HPV infection. Here immunoSEQ multiplex PCR was the method, and the copy in TCRdb shows in-frame clones only, minus some. The sample shows roughly 21,000 clones, and over 5% sits with its ten largest clones. The source material was blood buffy coat. The receptors were gathered from a woman aged 18-69 years with a cervical HPV16 infection that either progressed to CIN3+ or cleared (not recorded which).

Of note for this clone: The read gets to within 3 residues of the CDR3 end, and the germline J gene fills in the rest. The J gene is TRBJ1-1, the V gene TRBV18; the match to TRBD1 covers 7 bases. Per the germline V gene, CDR1 is KGHSH and CDR2 is LQKENI. The CDR3 runs to 12 residues. The CDR3 sequence: CASSQNRGEAFF. CDR3 bases read: TGTGCCAGCTCACAAAACAGGGGCGAA.

Notes on this clone: The CDR3 end is not reached by the read, which stops 3 residues before it; the germline J gene fills it in. The chain uses TRBV7-2 and TRBJ1-5; 7 bases line up with TRBD1. The V and J ends lost 2 bases and 6 bases, in that order; junction bases with no gene match: 4. The germline gives CDR1 SGHTA, CDR2 FQGNSA. CDR3 length: 14 residues. The CDR3: CASSLRGGGQPQHF. CDR3 DNA (partial): TGTGCCAGCAGCTTACGAGGGGGCGGTCAGCCC. Full variable domain (missing parts from reference TRBV7-2 and TRBJ1-5): GAGVSQSPSNKVTEKGKDVELRCDPISGHTALYWYRQSLGQGLEFLIYFQGNSAPDKSGLPSDRFSAERTGGSVSTLTIQRTQQEDSAVYLCASSLRGGGQPQHFGDGTRLSIL.

Worth noting for this clone: The sequenced fragment ends 3 residues before the CDR3 boundary, so the rest is inferred from the germline J gene. The rearrangement links TRBV4-2 to TRBJ2-2, with TRBD2 matching over 13 bases. With V trimmed by 4 bases and J by 4 bases, 6 bases remained unmatched. The germline gives CDR1 LGHNA, CDR2 YNFKEQ. This CDR3 has 17 residues. The CDR3 loop is CASSPAGLAGFTGELFF. The covered CDR3 bases are TGTGCCAGCAGCCCCGCGGGACTAGCGGGATTCACCGGGGAG.

A remark on this clone: Read data end 3 residues before the CDR3 end; the end is taken from the germline J gene. The chain employs TRBV7-9 and TRBJ2-7; 8 bases match TRBD1. This CDR3 is built from 13 residues. Germline-derived CDR1 and CDR2 are SEHNR and FQNEAQ (reference sequence). Germline trimming cut 5 bases from V and 3 bases from J; bases unmatched to any gene: 3. CDR3 sequence reads: CASSADRGYEQYF. Partial CDR3 DNA: TGTGCCAGCAGCGCCGACAGGGGCTACGAG.

Note on this clone: The CDR3 extends 3 residues past the end of the read, so its final part is completed from the germline J gene. This chain uses TRBV5-1 with TRBJ2-7; no reliable D call. V gave up 3 bases and J gave up 6 bases, with 22 bases separating them. Germline V CDR1 and CDR2: SGHRS, YFSETQ. CDR3 length: 16 amino acids. Incomplete CDR3 DNA: TGCGCCAGCAGCTCCCAGCCCCGTACTGCGGTAGTCGAG. Its protein is CASSSQPRTAVVE. The CDR3 as a whole reads CASSSQPRTAVVEQYF. Variable domain in full (rest from reference TRBV5-1 and TRBJ2-7): KAGVTQTPRYLIKTRGQQVTLSCSPISGHRSVSWYQQTPGQGLQFLFEYFSETQRNKGNFPGRFSGRQFSNSRSEMNVSTLELGDSALYLCASSSQPRTAVVEQYFGPGTRLTVT.

Turning to this clone: Read data end 3 residues before the CDR3 end; the end is taken from the germline J gene. This chain connects TRBV4-1 to TRBJ2-3, with D possibly TRBD1 on 6 matching bases. Trimming stripped 1 base from V and 0 bases from J, with 11 bases between. CDR1 is MGHRA, CDR2 YSYEKL, per germline. There are 16 residues in the CDR3. CDR3 bases read: TGCGCCAGCAGCCAAGCAGGGGCAGCTAGCACAGATACG. It specifies CASSQAGAASTDT. The full CDR3 reads CASSQAGAASTDTQYF.

For this clone: Compared with germline, one end of the junction differs, possibly owing to a read error. The read ends 3 residues early relative to the CDR3; the germline J gene fills the gap. J is TRBJ2-7 and V is TRBV4-2; TRBD1 is a possible D gene (5 bases). The CDR3 loop spans 13 amino acids. CDR1 and CDR2 from the germline V gene are LGHNA and YNFKEQ. CDR3 DNA, as far as it was read: TGCGCCAGCAGCCTAGTCAGGGACTACGAG. Translation gives CASSLVRDYE. From start to end, the CDR3 is CASSLVRDYEQYF.

With respect to this clone: The read finishes 3 residues shy of the CDR3 end, and the germline J gene is used to complete it. This chain uses TRBV6-1 with TRBJ1-4; the match to TRBD1 covers 7 bases. This CDR3 spans 15 amino acids. V lost 0 bases and J lost 10; bases outside the gene matches: 8. The germline V gene has CDR1 MNHNS and CDR2 SASEGT. CDR3 bases read: TGTGCCAGCAGTGAAGCTGGGACAGCGGGAGGAAAA. It codes for CASSEAGTAGGK. The whole CDR3 protein is CASSEAGTAGGKLFF.

Concerning this clone: The read ends 3 residues early relative to the CDR3; the germline J gene fills the gap. The gene calls are TRBV5-4 and TRBJ2-1; TRBD2 aligns across 14 bases. This CDR3 contains 15 residues. The junction had 5 bases not matched to a gene; V was cut back by 4 bases and J by 8 bases. The germline V gene encodes CDR1 SGHNT and CDR2 YYREEE (reference sequence). CDR3 bases read: TGTGCCAGCAGCCCGGGACTAGCGGGAGCATATGAG. Translation gives CASSPGLAGAYE. In full, the CDR3 reads CASSPGLAGAYEQFF.

A word on this clone: The read terminates 3 residues ahead of where the CDR3 ends, so the germline J gene completes it. The rearrangement uses TRBV29-1 and TRBJ2-7; tentative D call: TRBD2 (5 bases). The CDR3 spans 14 residues. With 4 bases removed from V and 3 bases from J, the gap between germline ends came to 16 bases. Germline lookup yields CDR1 SQVTM and CDR2 ANQGSEA. The CDR3 here is CSVGMDSVDYEQYF. The CDR3 DNA, read in part, is TGCAGCGTTGGCATGGACTCGGTAGACTACGAG.

As for this clone: The read ends 3 residues early relative to the CDR3; the germline J gene fills the gap. The chain uses TRBV19 and TRBJ2-3, with 8 positions matching TRBD1. In germline, CDR1 is LNHDA, CDR2 SQIVND (reference sequence). The CDR3 has 15 amino acids. J was trimmed by 0 bases and V by 5 bases; bases with no gene match: 4. This chain's CDR3 is CASSSRTGSTDTQYF. The sequenced CDR3 bases are TGTGCCAGTAGTTCCCGGACAGGGAGCACAGATACG.

Comments on this clone: The CDR3 end is not reached by the read, which stops 3 residues before it; the germline J gene fills it in. The chain recombines TRBV5-1 with TRBJ2-3; D assignment may be TRBD1 or TRBD2 (5 bases each). This CDR3 spans 15 amino acids. The germline V gene encodes CDR1 SGHRS and CDR2 YFSETQ. The CDR3 here is CASSFRGLGQETQYF. The CDR3 bases that were read are TGCGCCAGCAGCTTCAGAGGGTTGGGGCAAGAGACG.

As concerns this clone: The read finishes 3 residues shy of the CDR3 end, and the germline J gene is used to complete it. The chain links TRBV28 to TRBJ2-1, with D maybe TRBD1 (5 bases). The CDR3 consists of 13 residues. Germline loops: CDR1 MDHEN, CDR2 SYDVKM. Trimming removed 3 bases from V and 6 bases from J, with 9 bases in between. The CDR3 sequence: CASSFQGANEQFF. CDR3 DNA (partial): TGTGCCAGCAGTTTCCAAGGGGCCAATGAG.

As for this clone: The DNA ends 3 residues before the CDR3 does, and the rest of the CDR3 is filled in from the germline J gene. V usage is TRBV5-1 and J usage is TRBJ1-1, with D unresolved. The CDR3 contains 12 residues. Germline V CDR1 and CDR2: SGHRS, YFSETQ. Trimming shortened V by 0 bases and J by 7 bases, and 7 bases separated the two germline ends. The covered CDR3 bases are TGCGCCAGCAGCTTGGGAAAGGGTGAA. It codes for CASSLGKGE. The entire CDR3 sequence reads CASSLGKGEAFF.

Comment on this clone: Read coverage stops 3 residues before the CDR3 terminus; the germline J gene supplies the remainder. The chain combines TRBV7-9 with TRBJ1-1; maybe TRBD1 (6 bases). Germline assignment: CDR1 SEHNR and CDR2 FQNEAQ (reference sequence). This CDR3 comprises 13 residues. The CDR3 here is CASSIRGPETAFF. The part of the CDR3 DNA that was read is TGTGCCAGCAGCATCAGGGGCCCAGAGACA.

Concerning this clone itself: The read comes to an end 3 residues before the CDR3 does, leaving the germline J gene to fill in the end. V and J are TRBV2 and TRBJ1-5; 11 nucleotides agree with TRBD1. The CDR3 loop spans 15 amino acids. The J segment lost 6 bases and the V segment lost 4 bases, leaving 5 bases of the junction unmatched. Germline CDR1 is SNHLY and CDR2 is FYNNEI. The CDR3 here is CASSGTGGAGQPQHF. The CDR3 bases that were read are TGTGCCAGCAGTGGGACAGGGGGCGCGGGTCAGCCC.

Concerning this clone: The read finishes 3 residues shy of the CDR3 end, and the germline J gene is used to complete it. The chain couples TRBV5-5 to TRBJ2-4, with D tentatively TRBD1 (8 bases). This CDR3 has 14 amino acids. V was shortened by 3 bases and J by 7 bases, with 14 bases between the two germline ends. CDR1 and CDR2 (germline): SGHKS, YYEKEE (reference sequence). The covered CDR3 bases are TGTGCCAGCAGCTCAACAGGGGGGGGGAACATT. This codes for CASSSTGGGNI. The entire CDR3 protein reads CASSSTGGGNIQYF.

Comments on this clone: The read falls 3 residues short of the CDR3 end, and the missing part is taken from the germline J gene. The chain is built from TRBV20-1 and TRBJ2-3; 8 bases fit TRBD1. CDR3 length equals 13 residues. Germline V gene data show CDR1 as DFQATT and CDR2 as SNEGSKA (reference sequence). Trimming at V came to 5 bases and at J to 2 bases, leaving 3 bases not matched to a gene. The sequenced part of the CDR3 DNA is TGCAGTGCTGAGGACAGGGCCACAGATACG. Residues: CSAEDRATDT. The entire CDR3 protein reads CSAEDRATDTQYF.

Worth noting for this clone: The sequenced fragment ends 3 residues before the CDR3 boundary, so the rest is inferred from the germline J gene. V is TRBV10-2 and J is TRBJ2-4, with D tentatively TRBD2 (5 bases). Trimming removed 0 bases from V and 0 bases from J, with 9 bases in between. The CDR3 sequence is 16 residues long. The germline CDR1 and CDR2 sequences are WSHSY and SAAADI. The CDR3 sequence is CASSESVGVAKNIQYF. The CDR3 bases that were read are TGCGCCAGCAGTGAGTCTGTCGGGGTAGCCAAAAACATT.

Comment on this clone: Coverage ceases 3 residues before the CDR3 finishes, and the germline J gene fills in the end. The chain couples TRBV6-2 or TRBV6-3 to TRBJ2-3; maybe TRBD1 (7 bases). The CDR3 has 17 residues. The V end was cut by 4 bases, the J end by 6 bases, with 23 bases between. Germline CDR1 and CDR2: MNHEY and SVGEGT. This chain's CDR3 is CASSSGQGESAGDTQYF. The part of the CDR3 DNA that was read is TGTGCCAGCAGTTCGGGGCAGGGGGAAAGCGCGGGGGATACG.